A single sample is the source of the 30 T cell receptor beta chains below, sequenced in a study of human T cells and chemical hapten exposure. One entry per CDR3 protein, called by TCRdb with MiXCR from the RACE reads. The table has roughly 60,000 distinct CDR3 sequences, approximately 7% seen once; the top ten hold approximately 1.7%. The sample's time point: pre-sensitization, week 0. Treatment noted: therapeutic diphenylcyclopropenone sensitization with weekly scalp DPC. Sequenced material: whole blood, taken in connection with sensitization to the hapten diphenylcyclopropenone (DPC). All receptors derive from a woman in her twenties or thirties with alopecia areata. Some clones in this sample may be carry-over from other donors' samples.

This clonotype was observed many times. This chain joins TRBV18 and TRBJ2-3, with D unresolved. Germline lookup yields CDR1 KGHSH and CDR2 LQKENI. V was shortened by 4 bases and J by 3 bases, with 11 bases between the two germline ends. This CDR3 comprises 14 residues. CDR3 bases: TGTGCCAGCTCACAAAAAATACAGACAGATACGCAGTATTTT. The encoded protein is CASSQKIQTDTQYF.

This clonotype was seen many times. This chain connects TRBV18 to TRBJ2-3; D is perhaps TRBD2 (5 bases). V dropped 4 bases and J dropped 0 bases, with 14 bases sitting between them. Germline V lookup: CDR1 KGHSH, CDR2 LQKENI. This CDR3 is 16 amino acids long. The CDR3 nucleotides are TGTGCCAGCTCACGCGCAGCAGGCGGGAGCACAGATACGCAGTATTTT. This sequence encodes CASSRAAGGSTDTQYF. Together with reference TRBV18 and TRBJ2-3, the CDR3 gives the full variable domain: NAGVMQNPRHLVRRRGQEARLRCSPMKGHSHVYWYRQLPEEGLKFMVYLQKENIIDESGMPKERFSAEFPKEGPSILRIQQVVRGDSAAYFCASSRAAGGSTDTQYFGPGTRLTVL.

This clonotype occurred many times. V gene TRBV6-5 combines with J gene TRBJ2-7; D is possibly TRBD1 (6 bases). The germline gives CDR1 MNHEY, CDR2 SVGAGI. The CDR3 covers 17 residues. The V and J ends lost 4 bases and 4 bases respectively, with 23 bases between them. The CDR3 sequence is CASSSPSGDVFGYEQYF. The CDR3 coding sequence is TGTGCCAGCAGTTCGCCCTCAGGGGACGTCTTCGGGTACGAGCAGTACTTC.

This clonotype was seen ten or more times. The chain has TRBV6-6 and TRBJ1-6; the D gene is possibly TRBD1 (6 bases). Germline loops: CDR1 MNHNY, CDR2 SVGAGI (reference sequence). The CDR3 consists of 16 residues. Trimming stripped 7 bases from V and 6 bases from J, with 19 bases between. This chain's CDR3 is CASIRRSQGSNSPLHF. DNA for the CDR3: TGTGCCAGCATCAGAAGGTCCCAGGGGAGTAATTCACCCCTCCACTTT.

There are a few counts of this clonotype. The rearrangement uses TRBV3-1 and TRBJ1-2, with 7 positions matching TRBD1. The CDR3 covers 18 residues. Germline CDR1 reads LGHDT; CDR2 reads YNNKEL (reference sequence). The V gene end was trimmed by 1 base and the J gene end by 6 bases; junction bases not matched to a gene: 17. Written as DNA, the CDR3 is TGTGCCAGCAGCCAAGTGGGACTGGGACAGAGAAAGGAGAATGGCTACACCTTC. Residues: CASSQVGLGQRKENGYTF. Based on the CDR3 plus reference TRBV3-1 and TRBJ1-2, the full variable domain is DTAVSQTPKYLVTQMGNDKSIKCEQNLGHDTMYWYKQDSKKFLKIMFSYNNKELIINETVPNRFSPKSPDKAHLNLHINSLELGDSAVYFCASSQVGLGQRKENGYTFGSGTRLTVV.

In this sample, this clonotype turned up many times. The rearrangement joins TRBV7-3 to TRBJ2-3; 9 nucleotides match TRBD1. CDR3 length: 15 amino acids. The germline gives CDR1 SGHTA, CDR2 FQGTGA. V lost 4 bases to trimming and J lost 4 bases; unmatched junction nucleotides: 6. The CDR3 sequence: CASSSGTGFADTQYF. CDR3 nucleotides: TGTGCCAGCAGCTCAGGGACAGGGTTCGCAGATACGCAGTATTTT. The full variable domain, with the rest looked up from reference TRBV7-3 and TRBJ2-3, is GAGVSQTPSNKVTEKGKYVELRCDPISGHTALYWYRQSLGQGPEFLIYFQGTGAADDSGLPNDRFFAVRPEGSVSTLKIQRTERGDSAVYLCASSSGTGFADTQYFGPGTRLTVL.

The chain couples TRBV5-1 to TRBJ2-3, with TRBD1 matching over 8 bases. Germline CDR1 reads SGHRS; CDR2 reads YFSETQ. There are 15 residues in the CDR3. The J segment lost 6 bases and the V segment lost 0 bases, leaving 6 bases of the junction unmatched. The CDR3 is CASSLEQGDSDTQYF. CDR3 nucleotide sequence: TGCGCCAGCAGCTTGGAACAGGGGGATTCGGATACGCAGTATTTT.

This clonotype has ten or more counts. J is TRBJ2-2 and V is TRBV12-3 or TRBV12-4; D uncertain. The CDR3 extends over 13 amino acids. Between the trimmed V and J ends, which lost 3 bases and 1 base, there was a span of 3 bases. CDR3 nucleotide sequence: TGTGCCAGCAGTTTCTGGAACACCGGGGAGCTGTTTTTT. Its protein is CASSFWNTGELFF.

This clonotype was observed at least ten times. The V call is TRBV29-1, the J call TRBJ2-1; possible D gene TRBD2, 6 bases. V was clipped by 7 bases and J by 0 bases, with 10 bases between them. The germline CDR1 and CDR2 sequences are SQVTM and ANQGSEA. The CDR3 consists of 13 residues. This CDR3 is CSGGTRSYNEQFF. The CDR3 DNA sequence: TGCAGCGGGGGGACTCGCTCCTACAATGAGCAGTTCTTC.

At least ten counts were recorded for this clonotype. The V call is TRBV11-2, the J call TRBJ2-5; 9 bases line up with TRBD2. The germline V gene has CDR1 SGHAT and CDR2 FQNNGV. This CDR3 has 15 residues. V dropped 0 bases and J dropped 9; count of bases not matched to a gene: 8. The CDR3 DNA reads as TGTGCCAGCAGCTTAGAGGGCGGGGGGGCGGTGGCCCAGTACTTC. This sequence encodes CASSLEGGGAVAQYF.

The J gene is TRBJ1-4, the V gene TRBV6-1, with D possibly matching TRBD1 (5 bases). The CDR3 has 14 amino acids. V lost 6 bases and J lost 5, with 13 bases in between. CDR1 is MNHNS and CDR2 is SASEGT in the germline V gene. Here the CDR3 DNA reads TGTGCCAGCAGGCCGGGACTGACAAATGAAAAACTGTTTTTT. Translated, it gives CASRPGLTNEKLFF.

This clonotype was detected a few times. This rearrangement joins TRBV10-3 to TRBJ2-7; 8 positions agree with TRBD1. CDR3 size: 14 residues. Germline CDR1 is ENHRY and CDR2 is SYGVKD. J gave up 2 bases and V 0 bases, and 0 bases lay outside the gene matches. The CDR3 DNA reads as TGTGCCATCAGTGAGTCGGGACAGGCCTACGAGCAGTACTTC. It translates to CAISESGQAYEQYF.

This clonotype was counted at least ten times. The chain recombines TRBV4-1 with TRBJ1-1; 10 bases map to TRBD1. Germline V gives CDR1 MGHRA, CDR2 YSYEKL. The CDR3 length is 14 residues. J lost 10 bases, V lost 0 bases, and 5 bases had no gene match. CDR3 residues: CASSQEPGQGVAFF. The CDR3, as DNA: TGCGCCAGCAGCCAAGAGCCCGGACAGGGGGTAGCTTTCTTT.

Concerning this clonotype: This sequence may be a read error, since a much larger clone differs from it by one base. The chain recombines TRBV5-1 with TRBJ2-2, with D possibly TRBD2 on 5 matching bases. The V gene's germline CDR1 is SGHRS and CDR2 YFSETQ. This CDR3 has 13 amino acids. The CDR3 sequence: CVSSGENTGELFF. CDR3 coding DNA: TGCGTCAGCTCCGGGGAGAACACCGGGGAGCTGTTTTTT.

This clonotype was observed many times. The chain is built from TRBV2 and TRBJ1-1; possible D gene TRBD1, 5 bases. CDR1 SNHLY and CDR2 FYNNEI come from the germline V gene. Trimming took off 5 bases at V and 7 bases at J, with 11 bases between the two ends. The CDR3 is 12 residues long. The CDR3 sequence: CASSWAGIEAFF. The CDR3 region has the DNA TGTGCCAGCAGTTGGGCAGGGATTGAAGCTTTCTTT.

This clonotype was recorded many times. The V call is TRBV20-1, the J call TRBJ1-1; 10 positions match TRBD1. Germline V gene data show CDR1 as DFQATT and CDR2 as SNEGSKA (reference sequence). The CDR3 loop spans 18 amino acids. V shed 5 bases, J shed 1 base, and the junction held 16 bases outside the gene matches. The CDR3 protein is CSAWPGQGFWEKNTEAFF. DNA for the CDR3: TGCAGTGCTTGGCCGGGACAGGGGTTTTGGGAGAAGAACACTGAAGCTTTCTTT.

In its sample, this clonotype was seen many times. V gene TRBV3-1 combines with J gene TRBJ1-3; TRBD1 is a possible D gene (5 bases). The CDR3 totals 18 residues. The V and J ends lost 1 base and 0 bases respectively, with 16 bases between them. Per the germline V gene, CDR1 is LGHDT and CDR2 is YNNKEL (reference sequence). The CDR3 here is CASSQVLDRLLSGNTIYF. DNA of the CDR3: TGTGCCAGCAGCCAAGTGTTAGACAGACTCCTCTCTGGAAACACCATATATTTT.

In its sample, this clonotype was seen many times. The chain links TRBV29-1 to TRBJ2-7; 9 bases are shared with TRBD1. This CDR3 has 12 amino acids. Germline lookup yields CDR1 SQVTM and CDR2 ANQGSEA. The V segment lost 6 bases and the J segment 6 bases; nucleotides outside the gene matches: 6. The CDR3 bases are TGCAGCGTGGACAGGGGAATTGGCGAGCAGTACTTC. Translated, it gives CSVDRGIGEQYF.

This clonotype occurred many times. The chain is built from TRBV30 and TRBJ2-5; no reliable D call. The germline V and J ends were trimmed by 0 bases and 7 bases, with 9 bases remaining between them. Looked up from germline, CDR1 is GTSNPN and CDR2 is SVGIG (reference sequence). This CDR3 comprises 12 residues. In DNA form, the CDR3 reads TGTGCCTGGAGTGTATTGGTTGGGACCCAGTACTTC. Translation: CAWSVLVGTQYF.

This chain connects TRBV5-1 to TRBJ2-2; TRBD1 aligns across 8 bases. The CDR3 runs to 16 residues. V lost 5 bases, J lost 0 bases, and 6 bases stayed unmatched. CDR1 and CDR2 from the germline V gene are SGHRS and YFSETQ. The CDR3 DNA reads TGCGCCAGCAGGAGACAGGGGCCACCGAACACCGGGGAGCTGTTTTTT. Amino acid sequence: CASRRQGPPNTGELFF.

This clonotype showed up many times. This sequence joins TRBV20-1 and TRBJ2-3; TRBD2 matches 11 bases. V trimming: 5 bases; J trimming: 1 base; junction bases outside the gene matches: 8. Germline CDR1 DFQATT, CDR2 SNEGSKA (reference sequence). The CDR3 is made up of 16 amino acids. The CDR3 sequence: CSAFSGGAWGTDTQYF. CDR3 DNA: TGCAGTGCTTTTAGCGGGGGGGCCTGGGGCACAGATACGCAGTATTTT.

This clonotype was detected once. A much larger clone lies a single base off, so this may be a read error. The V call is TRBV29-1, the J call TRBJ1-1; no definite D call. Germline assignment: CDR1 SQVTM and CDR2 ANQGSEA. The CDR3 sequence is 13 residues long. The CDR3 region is CSVDGLSNTEVFF. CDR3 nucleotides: TGCAGCGTTGACGGGCTATCGAACACTGAAGTTTTCTTT.

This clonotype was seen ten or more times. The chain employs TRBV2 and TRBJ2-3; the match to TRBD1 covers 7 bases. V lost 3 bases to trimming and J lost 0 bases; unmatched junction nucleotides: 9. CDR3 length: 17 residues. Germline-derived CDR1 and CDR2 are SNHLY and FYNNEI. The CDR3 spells CASSDPRTGSSTDTQYF. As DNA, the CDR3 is TGTGCCAGCAGTGATCCCAGGACAGGCTCTAGCACAGATACGCAGTATTTT.

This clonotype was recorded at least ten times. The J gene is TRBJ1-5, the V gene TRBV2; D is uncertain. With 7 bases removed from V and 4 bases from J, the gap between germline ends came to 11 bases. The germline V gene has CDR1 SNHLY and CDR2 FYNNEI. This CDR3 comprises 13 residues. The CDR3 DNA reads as TGTGCCAGCATTAAAGAAGGGAATCAGCCCCAGCATTTT. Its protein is CASIKEGNQPQHF. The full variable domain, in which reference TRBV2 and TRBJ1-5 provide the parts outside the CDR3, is EPEVTQTPSHQVTQMGQEVILRCVPISNHLYFYWYRQILGQKVEFLVSFYNNEISEKSEIFDDQFSVERPDGSNFTLKIRSTKLEDSAMYFCASIKEGNQPQHFGDGTRLSIL.

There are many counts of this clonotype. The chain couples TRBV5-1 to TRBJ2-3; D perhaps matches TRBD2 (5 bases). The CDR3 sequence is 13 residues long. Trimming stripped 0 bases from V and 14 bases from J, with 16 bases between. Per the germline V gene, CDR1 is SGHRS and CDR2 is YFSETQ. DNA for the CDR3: TGCGCCAGCAGCTTGGTCCCCCCCGAGGCGGGGTATTTT. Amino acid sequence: CASSLVPPEAGYF. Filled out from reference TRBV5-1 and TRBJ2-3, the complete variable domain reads KAGVTQTPRYLIKTRGQQVTLSCSPISGHRSVSWYQQTPGQGLQFLFEYFSETQRNKGNFPGRFSGRQFSNSRSEMNVSTLELGDSALYLCASSLVPPEAGYFGPGTRLTVL.

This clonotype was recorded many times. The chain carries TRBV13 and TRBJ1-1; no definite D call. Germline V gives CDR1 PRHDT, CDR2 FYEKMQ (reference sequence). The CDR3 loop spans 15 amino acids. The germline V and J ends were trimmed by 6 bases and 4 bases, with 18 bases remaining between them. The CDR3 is CASRTFFRGGTEAFF. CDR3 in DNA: TGTGCCAGCAGAACCTTTTTCCGAGGAGGCACTGAAGCTTTCTTT.

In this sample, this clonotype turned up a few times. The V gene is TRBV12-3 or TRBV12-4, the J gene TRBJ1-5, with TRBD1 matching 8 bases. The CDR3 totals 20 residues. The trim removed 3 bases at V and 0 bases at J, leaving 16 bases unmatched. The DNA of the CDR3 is TGTGCCAGCAGTTTCCAATCGACAGGGGTCCCCCTATATAGCAATCAGCCCCAGCATTTT. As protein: CASSFQSTGVPLYSNQPQHF.

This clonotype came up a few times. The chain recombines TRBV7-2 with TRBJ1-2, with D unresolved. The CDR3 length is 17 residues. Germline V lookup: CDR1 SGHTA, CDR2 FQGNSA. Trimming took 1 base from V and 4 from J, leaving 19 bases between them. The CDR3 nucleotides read TGTGCCAGCAGCTTAGGAGTCAGGACGACGCAAATCTATGGCTACACCTTC. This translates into CASSLGVRTTQIYGYTF.

The CDR3 loop reads CASSLEQANNQPQHF. The DNA of the CDR3 is TGTGCCAGCAGCCTGGAACAGGCCAACAATCAGCCCCAGCATTTT. The V call is TRBV3-1, the J call TRBJ1-5, with TRBD1 as a possible D gene (5 bases). The CDR3 covers 15 residues. The germline gives CDR1 LGHDT, CDR2 YNNKEL (reference sequence). V was shortened by 4 bases and J by 3 bases, with 13 bases between the two germline ends.

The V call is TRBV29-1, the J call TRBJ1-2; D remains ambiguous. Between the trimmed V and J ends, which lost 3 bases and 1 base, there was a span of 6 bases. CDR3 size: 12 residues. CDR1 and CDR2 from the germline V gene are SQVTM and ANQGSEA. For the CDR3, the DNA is TGCAGCGTTGACGCCTATAACTATGGCTACACCTTC. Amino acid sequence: CSVDAYNYGYTF. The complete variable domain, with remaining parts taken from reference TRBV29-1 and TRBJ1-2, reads SAVISQKPSRDICQRGTSLTIQCQVDSQVTMMFWYRQQPGQSLTLIATANQGSEATYESGFVIDKFPISRPNLTFSTLTVSNMSPEDSSIYLCSVDAYNYGYTFGSGTRLTVV.